A selection of T cell receptor beta chains follows, all from one sample in a study of blood T cell repertoires in COVID-19. Assay used: immunoSEQ multiplex PCR; TCRdb lists only in-frame clones, some missing. Among 200,000 to 250,000 clones, around 87% were seen once, and the ten largest hold approximately 6.8%. Sequenced material: peripheral blood. These receptors came from a woman in her 70s with active or convalescent COVID-19. CDR3s include the opening cysteine and the closing phenylalanine or tryptophan. A D gene is named only where the DNA matches it firmly. Size tells how often a clone was seen (once, few, many) or the class of an expanded clone, and some rows leave it out.

CDR3aa	CDR3nt	abundance	j_gene	d_gene	v_gene
CASSQDAGGFTYSGANVLTF	TGCGCCAGCAGCCAAGATGCAGGGGGCTTTACCTATTCTGGGGCCAACGTCCTGACTTTC	NA	TRBJ2-6	TRBD1	TRBV4-3
CASSASEGLSTDTQYF	TGTGCCAGCAGCGCGTCGGAGGGATTGAGCACAGATACGCAGTATTTT	once	TRBJ2-3	NA	TRBV14
CASSHHGTLNSPLHF	TGTGCCAGCAGCCACCACGGGACACTAAATTCACCCCTCCACTTT	NA	TRBJ1-6	NA	TRBV3-1/TRBV3-2
CATSESGTGSGYTF	TGTGCCACCAGTGAGTCCGGGACAGGGAGTGGCTACACCTTC	NA	TRBJ1-2	TRBD1	TRBV24-1
CASSTGVINYGYTF	TGTGCCAGTAGTACAGGGGTAATTAACTATGGCTACACCTTC	NA	TRBJ1-2	NA	TRBV19
CASSSLARGGQETQYF	TGTGCCAGCAGCTCCTTAGCCCGGGGGGGGCAAGAGACCCAGTACTTC	NA	TRBJ2-5	TRBD2	TRBV5-8
CTNRVSIGNEKLFF	TGTACGAACAGGGTGAGTATAGGTAATGAAAAACTGTTTTTT	NA	TRBJ1-4	NA	TRBV6-4
CASSISHGPDTQYF	TGTGCCAGTAGCATCTCCCATGGCCCGGATACGCAGTATTTT	NA	TRBJ2-3	NA	TRBV19
CASGTGLDAPSEQYF	TGCGCCAGCGGGACAGGGTTAGACGCCCCAAGCGAGCAGTACTTC	NA	TRBJ2-7	TRBD1	TRBV5-1
CSAWGDYGYTF	TGCAGTGCTTGGGGGGATTATGGCTACACCTTC	NA	TRBJ1-2	NA	TRBV20-1
CASSLGLTGPYEQYF	TGCGCCAGCAGCTTGGGTCTGACAGGGCCCTACGAGCAGTACTTC	NA	TRBJ2-7	TRBD1	TRBV5-1
CATSDLRGGETQYF	TGTGCCACCAGTGATTTGCGGGGGGGCGAGACGCAGTATTTT	NA	TRBJ2-3	TRBD2	TRBV24-1
CSASLAGGSGELFF	TGCAGCGCCAGCCTAGCGGGGGGGTCCGGGGAGCTGTTTTTT	NA	TRBJ2-2	TRBD2	TRBV29-1
CASSPGTGGRNTIYF	TGTGCCAGCTCCCCCGGGACAGGGGGAAGAAACACCATATATTTT	NA	TRBJ1-3	TRBD1	TRBV18
CASSLEGQGTEKLFF	TGTGCCAGCAGCTTAGAGGGACAGGGAACAGAAAAACTGTTTTTT	NA	TRBJ1-4	TRBD1	TRBV7-9
CAISERQGSHYGYTF	TGTGCCATCAGTGAGAGGCAGGGAAGTCACTATGGCTACACCTTC	NA	TRBJ1-2	NA	TRBV10-3
CASSLWLGQGDNEQFF	TGCGCCAGCAGCTTGTGGTTGGGACAGGGCGACAATGAGCAGTTCTTC	NA	TRBJ2-1	TRBD1	TRBV5-1
CASSLLRDINQPQHF	TGTGCCAGCAGTTTATTACGGGACATCAATCAGCCCCAGCATTTT	NA	TRBJ1-5	NA	TRBV28
CASRETGRDGYTF	TGTGCCAGCAGAGAGACAGGGAGAGATGGCTACACCTTC	NA	TRBJ1-2	TRBD1	TRBV6-5
CASSFGPVLEQFF	TGTGCCAGCAGCTTCGGTCCGGTGCTTGAGCAGTTCTTC	NA	TRBJ2-1	NA	TRBV11-2
CASSPLRSGTHSYEQYF	TGTGCCAGCAGCCCTCTTCGTTCCGGGACACACTCCTACGAGCAGTACTTC	NA	TRBJ2-7	NA	TRBV2
CASSGDTGSEQFF	TGTGCCAGCTCCGGGGACACAGGGAGCGAGCAGTTCTTC	few	TRBJ2-1	NA	TRBV18
CASSSGTGGYGYTF	TGCGCCAGCAGCTCGGGGACAGGGGGATATGGCTACACCTTC	NA	TRBJ1-2	TRBD1	TRBV5-1
CASKWQPGGPAEAFF	TGTGCCAGTAAATGGCAGCCAGGGGGCCCTGCTGAAGCTTTCTTT	few	TRBJ1-1	TRBD1	TRBV19
CASKIQGGSPLHF	TGTGCCAGCAAGATACAGGGGGGGTCACCCCTCCACTTT	NA	TRBJ1-6	TRBD1	TRBV5-6
CASSYVGTGLGEKLFF	TGTGCCAGCAGTTATGTGGGTACAGGGTTGGGGGAAAAACTGTTTTTT	NA	TRBJ1-4	NA	TRBV6-5
CASSYLSTGGANVLTF	TGTGCCAGCAGTTACTTGTCGACAGGTGGGGCCAACGTCCTGACTTTC	NA	TRBJ2-6	NA	TRBV6-5
CASSLVRQGHRETQYF	TGTGCCAGCAGCTTAGTGCGACAGGGGCACCGCGAGACCCAGTACTTC	NA	TRBJ2-5	TRBD1	TRBV7-8
CASDFATNYGYTF	TGTGCCAGCGACTTCGCTACTAACTATGGCTACACCTTC	NA	TRBJ1-2	NA	TRBV6-6
CASSRPGTYEQYF	TGTGCCAGCAGTAGACCGGGGACCTACGAGCAGTACTTC	NA	TRBJ2-7	NA	TRBV7-9